The next 13 T cell receptor beta chains were all read from a single sample in a study of cytomegalovirus exposure and HLA in healthy donors. The PCR contained 60 Vbeta and 13 Jbeta primers. Profiling relied on immunoSEQ multiplex PCR, and the TCRdb table lists in-frame clones only, not all of them. With under 120,000 clones in the sample, the ten largest clones hold about 0.59%. The source material was PBMCs. All receptors derive from a man aged 45-65 years in good health and CMV-seronegative.

The rearrangement links TRBV4-3 to TRBJ2-5; D is ambiguous. The V end was cut by 0 bases, the J end by 7 bases, with 12 bases between. Germline CDR1 LGHNA, CDR2 YSLEER. The CDR3 spans 14 residues. The chain's CDR3 is CASSQDGGPRTQYF. Here the CDR3 DNA reads TGCGCCAGCAGCCAAGACGGCGGCCCGAGGACCCAGTACTTC.

This chain joins TRBV7-2 and TRBJ2-7, with D possibly matching TRBD2 (5 bases). The V and J ends lost 2 bases and 3 bases respectively, with 8 bases between them. CDR1 SGHTA and CDR2 FQGNSA come from the germline V gene. The CDR3 sequence is 13 residues long. This chain's CDR3 is CASSLTSFYEQYF. The CDR3 DNA reads as TGTGCCAGCAGCTTAACTAGTTTCTACGAGCAGTACTTC.

The V and J genes are TRBV7-3 and TRBJ2-2; TRBD2 aligns across 10 bases. This CDR3 is built from 15 residues. Germline assignment: CDR1 SGHTA and CDR2 FQGTGA. V trimming: 5 bases; J trimming: 5 bases; junction bases outside the gene matches: 5. CDR3 bases: TGTGCCAGCAGCCCTAGCGGGAGTAGTACCGGGGAGCTGTTTTTT. It yields the protein CASSPSGSSTGELFF. Full variable domain (missing parts from reference TRBV7-3 and TRBJ2-2): GAGVSQTPSNKVTEKGKYVELRCDPISGHTALYWYRQSLGQGPEFLIYFQGTGAADDSGLPNDRFFAVRPEGSVSTLKIQRTERGDSAVYLCASSPSGSSTGELFFGEGSRLTVL.

V and J are TRBV9 and TRBJ2-3; 9 bases line up with TRBD2. This CDR3 region has 15 residues. V lost 3 bases to trimming and J lost 4 bases; unmatched junction nucleotides: 6. Germline V lookup: CDR1 SGDLS, CDR2 YYNGEE. The CDR3 region is CASSGGLAYPDTQYF. The CDR3, as DNA: TGTGCCAGCAGCGGGGGACTAGCCTACCCAGATACGCAGTATTTT.

The chain has TRBV6-1 and TRBJ1-5; no firm D call. V was trimmed by 1 base and J by 6 bases, leaving 7 bases between them. The CDR3 consists of 13 residues. CDR1 MNHNS and CDR2 SASEGT come from the germline V gene. The CDR3 DNA follows: TGTGCCAGCAGTGAAGGTTTGAGTCAGCCCCAGCATTTT. Amino acid sequence: CASSEGLSQPQHF.

The chain is built from TRBV4-1 and TRBJ1-2; 7 nucleotides line up with TRBD1. This CDR3 is built from 15 residues. Trimming removed 5 bases from V and 5 bases from J; junction bases left unmatched: 11. CDR1 is MGHRA and CDR2 is YSYEKL in the germline V gene. Here the CDR3 DNA reads TGCGCCAGCAGCGCCGGCCCCGAGGGGGCATATGGCTACACCTTC. Translation gives CASSAGPEGAYGYTF.

The chain is built from TRBV6-5 and TRBJ1-1; D possibly corresponds to TRBD1 (6 bases). V lost 2 bases to trimming and J lost 4 bases, with 14 bases between them. The germline gives CDR1 MNHEY, CDR2 SVGAGI. CDR3 length: 15 amino acids. The CDR3: CASSYRGHSGTEAFF. The DNA of the CDR3 is TGTGCCAGCAGTTACAGGGGACACTCGGGCACTGAAGCTTTCTTT.

Worth noting for this clone: One end of the junction fails to match germline, which may point to a read error. The chain links TRBV5-1 to TRBJ2-5; perhaps TRBD2 as D (6 bases). This CDR3 spans 16 amino acids. Germline V gene data show CDR1 as SGHRS and CDR2 as YFSETQ. The CDR3 here is CASSLDGTPYQETQYF. DNA for the CDR3: TGCGCCAGCAGTTTGGATGGGACTCCGTACCAAGAGACCCAGTACTTC. Full variable domain (outside the CDR3, taken from reference TRBV5-1 and TRBJ2-5): KAGVTQTPRYLIKTRGQQVTLSCSPISGHRSVSWYQQTPGQGLQFLFEYFSETQRNKGNFPGRFSGRQFSNSRSEMNVSTLELGDSALYLCASSLDGTPYQETQYFGPGTRLLVL.

This chain joins TRBV5-1 and TRBJ1-1; D possibly corresponds to TRBD1 (5 bases). The V end lost 5 bases, the J end lost 1 base, and 12 bases lay between the germline ends. The CDR3 loop spans 14 amino acids. Looked up from germline, CDR1 is SGHRS and CDR2 is YFSETQ. The CDR3: CASRNYRTNTEAFF. The CDR3 DNA sequence: TGCGCCAGCAGAAACTACAGGACGAACACTGAAGCTTTCTTT.

The chain couples TRBV7-2 to TRBJ2-3, with 11 bases lining up with TRBD2. This CDR3 has 13 amino acids. The germline V gene has CDR1 SGHTA and CDR2 FQGNSA. J was trimmed by 3 bases and V by 10 bases; bases with no gene match: 3. This CDR3 is CAITSGGTDTQYF. CDR3 coding DNA: TGTGCCATCACTAGCGGGGGTACAGATACGCAGTATTTT.

The CDR3: CASSSGYKNIQYF. CDR3 nucleotides: TGCGCCAGCAGCTCGGGATACAAAAACATTCAGTACTTC. V usage is TRBV4-3 and J usage is TRBJ2-4; weak D call: TRBD2 (5 bases). The ends were cut back, 5 bases at V and 3 bases at J, with 8 bases in the middle. The CDR3 has 13 residues. CDR1 and CDR2 from the germline V gene are LGHNA and YSLEER.

J is TRBJ1-2 and V is TRBV5-1, with 11 bases aligning to TRBD1. The V gene end was trimmed by 4 bases and the J gene end by 3 bases; junction bases not matched to a gene: 2. The CDR3 sequence is 14 residues long. Germline CDR1 is SGHRS and CDR2 is YFSETQ. The CDR3 bases are TGCGCCAGCAGCAGGGACAGGGGGGACTATGGCTACACCTTC. It translates to CASSRDRGDYGYTF.

The CDR3 here is CASSSTGGIGSGNTIYF. The CDR3 DNA sequence: TGTGCCAGCAGCTCAACAGGGGGAATTGGCTCTGGAAACACCATATATTTT. V is TRBV7-9 and J is TRBJ1-3, with 8 bases matching TRBD1. In germline, CDR1 is SEHNR, CDR2 FQNEAQ (reference sequence). This CDR3 contains 17 residues. V lost 4 bases and J lost 0; bases outside the gene matches: 8.